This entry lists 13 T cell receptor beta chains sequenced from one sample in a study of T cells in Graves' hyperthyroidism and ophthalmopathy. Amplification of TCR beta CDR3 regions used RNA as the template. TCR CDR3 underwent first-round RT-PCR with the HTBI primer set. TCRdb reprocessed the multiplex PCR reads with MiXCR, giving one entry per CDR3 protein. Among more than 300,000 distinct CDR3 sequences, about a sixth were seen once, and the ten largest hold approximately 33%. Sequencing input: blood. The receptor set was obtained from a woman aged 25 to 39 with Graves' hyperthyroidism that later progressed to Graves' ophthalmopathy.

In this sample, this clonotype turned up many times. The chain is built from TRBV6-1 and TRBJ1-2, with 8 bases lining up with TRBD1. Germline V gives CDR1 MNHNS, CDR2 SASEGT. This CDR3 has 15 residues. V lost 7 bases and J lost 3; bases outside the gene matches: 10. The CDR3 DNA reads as TGTGCCAGCATGGTGAGGGCAGGGGGCGACTATGGCTACACCTTC. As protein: CASMVRAGGDYGYTF.

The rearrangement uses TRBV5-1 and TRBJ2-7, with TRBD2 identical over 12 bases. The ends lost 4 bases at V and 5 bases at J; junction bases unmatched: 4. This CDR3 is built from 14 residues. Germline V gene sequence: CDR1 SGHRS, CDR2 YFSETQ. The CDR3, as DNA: TGCGCCAGCAGCCTGACTAGCGGGAGTGACGAGCAGTACTTC. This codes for CASSLTSGSDEQYF. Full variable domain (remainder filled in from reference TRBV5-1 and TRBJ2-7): KAGVTQTPRYLIKTRGQQVTLSCSPISGHRSVSWYQQTPGQGLQFLFEYFSETQRNKGNFPGRFSGRQFSNSRSEMNVSTLELGDSALYLCASSLTSGSDEQYFGPGTRLTVT.

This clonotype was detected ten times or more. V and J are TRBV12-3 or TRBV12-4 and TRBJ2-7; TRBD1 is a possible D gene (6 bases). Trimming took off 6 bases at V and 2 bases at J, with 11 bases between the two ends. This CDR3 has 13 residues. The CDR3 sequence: CASSPGHPYEQYF. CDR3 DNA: TGTGCCAGCAGCCCGGGACACCCCTACGAGCAGTACTTC.

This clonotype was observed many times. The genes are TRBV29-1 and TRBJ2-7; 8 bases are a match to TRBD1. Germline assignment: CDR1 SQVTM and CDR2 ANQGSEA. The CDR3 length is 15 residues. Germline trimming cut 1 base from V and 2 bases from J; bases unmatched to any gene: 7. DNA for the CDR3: TGCAGCGTTGAAGTTCAGGGGACAGGTACCTACGAGCAGTACTTC. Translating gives CSVEVQGTGTYEQYF.

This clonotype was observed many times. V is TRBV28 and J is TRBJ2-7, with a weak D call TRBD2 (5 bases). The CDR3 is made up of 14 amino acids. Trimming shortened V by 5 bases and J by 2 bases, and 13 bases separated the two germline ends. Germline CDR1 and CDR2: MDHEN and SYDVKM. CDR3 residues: CASSTAGLTYEQYF. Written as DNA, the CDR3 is TGTGCCAGCAGTACGGCGGGCCTCACCTACGAGCAGTACTTC.

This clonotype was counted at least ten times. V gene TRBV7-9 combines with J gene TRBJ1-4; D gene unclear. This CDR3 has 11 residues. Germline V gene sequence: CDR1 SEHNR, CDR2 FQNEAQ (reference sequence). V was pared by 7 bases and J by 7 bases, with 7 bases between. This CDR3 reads CASTVSEKLFF. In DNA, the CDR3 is TGTGCCAGCACAGTTAGTGAAAAACTGTTTTTT.

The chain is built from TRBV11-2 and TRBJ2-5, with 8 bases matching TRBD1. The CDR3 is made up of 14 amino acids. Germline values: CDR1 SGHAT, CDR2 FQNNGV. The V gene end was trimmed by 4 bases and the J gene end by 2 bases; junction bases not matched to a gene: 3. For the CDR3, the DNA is TGTGCCAGCAGCTATGACAGGGGTCAAGAGACCCAGTACTTC. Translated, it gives CASSYDRGQETQYF.

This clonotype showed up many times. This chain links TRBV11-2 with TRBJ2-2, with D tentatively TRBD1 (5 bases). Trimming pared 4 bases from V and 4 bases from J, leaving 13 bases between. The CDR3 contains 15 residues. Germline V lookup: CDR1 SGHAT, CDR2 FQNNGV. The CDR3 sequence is CASSSGRRSTGELFF. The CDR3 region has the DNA TGTGCCAGCAGCTCAGGGCGGCGGAGCACCGGGGAGCTGTTTTTT.

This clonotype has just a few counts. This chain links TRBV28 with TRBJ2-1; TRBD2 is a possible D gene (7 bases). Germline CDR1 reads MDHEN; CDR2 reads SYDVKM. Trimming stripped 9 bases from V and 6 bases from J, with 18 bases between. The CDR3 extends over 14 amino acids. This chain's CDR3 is CASLLAGASNEQFF. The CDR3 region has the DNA TGTGCCAGTTTGTTGGCGGGGGCATCCAATGAGCAGTTCTTC. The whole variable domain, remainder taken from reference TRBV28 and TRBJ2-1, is DVKVTQSSRYLVKRTGEKVFLECVQDMDHENMFWYRQDPGLGLRLIYFSYDVKMKEKGDIPEGYSVSREKKERFSLILESASTNQTSMYLCASLLAGASNEQFFGPGTRLTVL.

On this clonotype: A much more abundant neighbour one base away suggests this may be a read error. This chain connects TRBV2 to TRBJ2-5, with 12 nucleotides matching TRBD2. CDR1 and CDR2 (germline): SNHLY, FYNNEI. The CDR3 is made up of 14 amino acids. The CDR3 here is CVRLGLAGGETQYF. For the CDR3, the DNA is TGTGTCAGGTTGGGACTAGCGGGCGGAGAGACCCAGTACTTC.

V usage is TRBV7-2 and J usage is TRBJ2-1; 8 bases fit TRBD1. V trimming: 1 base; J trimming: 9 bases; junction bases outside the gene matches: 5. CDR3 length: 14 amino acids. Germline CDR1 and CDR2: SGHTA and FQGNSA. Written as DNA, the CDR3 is TGTGCCAGCAGCTTAGAACAGGGGGTCGCTGAGCAGTTCTTC. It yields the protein CASSLEQGVAEQFF.

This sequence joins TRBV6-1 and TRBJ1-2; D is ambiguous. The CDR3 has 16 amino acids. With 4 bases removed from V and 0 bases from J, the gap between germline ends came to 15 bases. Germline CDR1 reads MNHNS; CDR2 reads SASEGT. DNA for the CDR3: TGTGCCAGCAGTGCTCCCGGGAGGCTTACTAACTATGGCTACACCTTC. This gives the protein CASSAPGRLTNYGYTF.

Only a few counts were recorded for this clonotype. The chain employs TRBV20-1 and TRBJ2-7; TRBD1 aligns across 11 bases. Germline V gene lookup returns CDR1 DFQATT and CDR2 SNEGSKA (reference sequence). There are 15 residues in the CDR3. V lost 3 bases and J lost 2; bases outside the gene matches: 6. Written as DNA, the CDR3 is TGCAGTGCTAGGGACGGGACAGGGGGAACCTACGAGCAGTACTTC. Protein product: CSARDGTGGTYEQYF.